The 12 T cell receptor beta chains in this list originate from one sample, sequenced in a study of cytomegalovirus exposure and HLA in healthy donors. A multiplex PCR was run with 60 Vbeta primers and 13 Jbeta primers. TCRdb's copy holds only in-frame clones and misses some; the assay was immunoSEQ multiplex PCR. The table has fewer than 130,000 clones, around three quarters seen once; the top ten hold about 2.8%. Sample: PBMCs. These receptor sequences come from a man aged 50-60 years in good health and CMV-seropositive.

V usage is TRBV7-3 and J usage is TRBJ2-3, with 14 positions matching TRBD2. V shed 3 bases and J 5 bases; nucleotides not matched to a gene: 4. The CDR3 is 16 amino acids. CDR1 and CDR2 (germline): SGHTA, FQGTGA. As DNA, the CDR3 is TGTGCCAGCAGCTTGACTAGCGGGGGGGCCCTAGATACGCAGTATTTT. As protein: CASSLTSGGALDTQYF. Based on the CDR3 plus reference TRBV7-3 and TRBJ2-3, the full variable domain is GAGVSQTPSNKVTEKGKYVELRCDPISGHTALYWYRQSLGQGPEFLIYFQGTGAADDSGLPNDRFFAVRPEGSVSTLKIQRTERGDSAVYLCASSLTSGGALDTQYFGPGTRLTVL.

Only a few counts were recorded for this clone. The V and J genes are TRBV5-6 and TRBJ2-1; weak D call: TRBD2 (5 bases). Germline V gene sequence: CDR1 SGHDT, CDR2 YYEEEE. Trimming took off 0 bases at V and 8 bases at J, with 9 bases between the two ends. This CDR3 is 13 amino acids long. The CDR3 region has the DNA TGTGCCAGCAGCTTGGCGGGGAAGGATGAGCAGTTCTTC. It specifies CASSLAGKDEQFF.

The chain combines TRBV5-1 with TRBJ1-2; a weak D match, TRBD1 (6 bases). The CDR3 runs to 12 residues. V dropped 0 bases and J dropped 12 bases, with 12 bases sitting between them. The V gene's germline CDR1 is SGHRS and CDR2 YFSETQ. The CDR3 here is CASSLAGSGDTF. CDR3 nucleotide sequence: TGCGCCAGCAGCTTGGCCGGGTCAGGGGACACCTTC. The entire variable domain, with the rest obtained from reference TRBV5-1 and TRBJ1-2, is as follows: KAGVTQTPRYLIKTRGQQVTLSCSPISGHRSVSWYQQTPGQGLQFLFEYFSETQRNKGNFPGRFSGRQFSNSRSEMNVSTLELGDSALYLCASSLAGSGDTFGSGTRLTVV.

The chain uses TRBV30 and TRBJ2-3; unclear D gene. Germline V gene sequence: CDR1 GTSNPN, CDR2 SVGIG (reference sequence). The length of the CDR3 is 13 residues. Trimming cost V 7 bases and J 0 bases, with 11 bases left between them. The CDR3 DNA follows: TGTGCCTTCCTTTTAGATAGCACAGATACGCAGTATTTT. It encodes CAFLLDSTDTQYF.

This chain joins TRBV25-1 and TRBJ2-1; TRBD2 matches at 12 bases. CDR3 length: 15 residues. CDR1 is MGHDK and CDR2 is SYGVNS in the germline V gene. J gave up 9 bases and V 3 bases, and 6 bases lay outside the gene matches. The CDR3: CASSDPSGGDAEQFF. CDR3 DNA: TGTGCCAGCAGTGATCCTAGCGGGGGGGACGCTGAGCAGTTCTTC.

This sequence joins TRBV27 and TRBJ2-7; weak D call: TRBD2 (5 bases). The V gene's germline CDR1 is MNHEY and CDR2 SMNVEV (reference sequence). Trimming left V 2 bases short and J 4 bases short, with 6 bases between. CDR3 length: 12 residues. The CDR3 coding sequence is TGTGCCAGCAGTTTAACGGGGTACGAGCAGTACTTC. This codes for CASSLTGYEQYF.

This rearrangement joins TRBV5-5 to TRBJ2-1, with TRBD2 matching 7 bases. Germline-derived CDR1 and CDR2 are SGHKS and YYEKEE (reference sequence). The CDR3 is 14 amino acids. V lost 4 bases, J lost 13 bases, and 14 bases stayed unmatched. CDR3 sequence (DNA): TGTGCCAGCAGCCCGACCAATTCCGGGACTAATCAGTTCTTC. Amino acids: CASSPTNSGTNQFF.

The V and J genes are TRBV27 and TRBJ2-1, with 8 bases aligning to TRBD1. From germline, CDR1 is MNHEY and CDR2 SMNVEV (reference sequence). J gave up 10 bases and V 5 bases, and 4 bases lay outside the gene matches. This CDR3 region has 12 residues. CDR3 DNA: TGTGCCAGCAGTCCGGACAGGGACGAGCAGTTCTTC. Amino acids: CASSPDRDEQFF.

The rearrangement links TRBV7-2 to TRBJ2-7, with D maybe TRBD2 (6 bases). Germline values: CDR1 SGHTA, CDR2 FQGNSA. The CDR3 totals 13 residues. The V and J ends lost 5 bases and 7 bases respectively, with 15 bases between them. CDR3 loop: CASSPRDSLEQYF. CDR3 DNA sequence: TGTGCCAGCAGCCCCCGGGACTCCTTAGAGCAGTACTTC.

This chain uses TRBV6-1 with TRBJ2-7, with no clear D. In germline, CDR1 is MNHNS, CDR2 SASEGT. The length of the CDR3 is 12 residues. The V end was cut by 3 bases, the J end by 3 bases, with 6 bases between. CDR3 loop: CASSEGSYEQYF. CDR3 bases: TGTGCCAGCAGTGAGGGCAGCTACGAGCAGTACTTC.

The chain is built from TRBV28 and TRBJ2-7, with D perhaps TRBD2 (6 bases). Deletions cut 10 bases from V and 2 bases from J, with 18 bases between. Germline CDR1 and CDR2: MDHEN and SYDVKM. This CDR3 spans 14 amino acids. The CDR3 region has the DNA TGTGCCACACACGCCGCGGGACGGCCCTACGAGCAGTACTTC. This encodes CATHAAGRPYEQYF.

The CDR3 loop is CASSDFTGGNEQFF. The DNA of the CDR3 is TGTGCCAGCAGTGACTTCACAGGGGGCAATGAGCAGTTCTTC. The J gene is TRBJ2-1, the V gene TRBV6-4; 8 bases are shared with TRBD1. Trimming took 1 base from V and 6 from J; bases not matched to a gene: 2. The germline V gene encodes CDR1 MRHNA and CDR2 SNTAGT. This CDR3 is 14 amino acids long.